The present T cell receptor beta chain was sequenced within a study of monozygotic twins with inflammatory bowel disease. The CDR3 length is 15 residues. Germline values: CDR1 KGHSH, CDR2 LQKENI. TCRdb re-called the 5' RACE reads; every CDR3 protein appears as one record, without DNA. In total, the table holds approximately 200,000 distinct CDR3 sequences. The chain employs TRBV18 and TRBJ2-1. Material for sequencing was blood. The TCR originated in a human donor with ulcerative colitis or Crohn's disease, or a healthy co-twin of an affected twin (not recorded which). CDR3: CASSPQHRTYNEQFF.